The 4 T cell receptor beta chains listed next were all sequenced from one sample in a study of post-analysis software for immune sequencing data. Overall study results and limits: About 5 TRBV segments appeared more often in patients than in controls, and TRBV5-6, TRBV5-1 and TRBV20-1 were among these.

What these receptors recognize is not known. Prepared libraries of TCR beta cDNA carried unique molecular identifiers. TCRdb called the PCR reads again in MiXCR, with one record for every CDR3 protein. This table has approximately 570,000 distinct CDR3 sequences, about 40% appearing once. Sequenced: blood. The receptor source for this set is a girl aged 10-17 years with multiple sclerosis.

The chain employs TRBV6-2 or TRBV6-3 and TRBJ1-1; maybe TRBD1 (5 bases). Looked up from germline, CDR1 is MNHEY and CDR2 is SVGEGT. The CDR3 has 15 residues. The V end was cut by 5 bases, the J end by 7 bases, with 20 bases between. The CDR3 region is CASSPGTPRDNEAFF. In DNA, the CDR3 is TGTGCCAGCAGTCCCGGGACGCCTAGAGATAATGAAGCTTTCTTT.

The chain is built from TRBV4-1 and TRBJ2-5; TRBD1 or TRBD2 may be the D gene (6 bases each). The CDR3 is 14 residues long. V was trimmed by 0 bases and J by 7 bases, leaving 12 bases between them. Germline CDR1 reads MGHRA; CDR2 reads YSYEKL. The CDR3 region has the DNA TGCGCCAGCAGCCAAGAGGGGGGCGAAGTGACCCAGTACTTC. It is translated as CASSQEGGEVTQYF.

This clonotype has just one count. The rearrangement joins TRBV12-3 or TRBV12-4 to TRBJ2-1; D gene uncertain. This CDR3 comprises 14 residues. Trimming took off 7 bases at V and 0 bases at J, with 10 bases between the two ends. In DNA form, the CDR3 reads TGTGCCAGCATGCCTAGAAGCTCCTACAATGAGCAGTTCTTC. Translated, it gives CASMPRSSYNEQFF.

This clonotype has more than one count but fewer than ten. J is TRBJ1-1 and V is TRBV5-1; D gene uncertain. The CDR3 runs 16 residues. V was shortened by 3 bases and J by 0 bases, with 15 bases between the two germline ends. Looked up from germline, CDR1 is SGHRS and CDR2 is YFSETQ. The CDR3 nucleotides read TGCGCCAGCAGCTCCCTCCAAAGGACGATGAACACTGAAGCTTTCTTT. Its translation is CASSSLQRTMNTEAFF.